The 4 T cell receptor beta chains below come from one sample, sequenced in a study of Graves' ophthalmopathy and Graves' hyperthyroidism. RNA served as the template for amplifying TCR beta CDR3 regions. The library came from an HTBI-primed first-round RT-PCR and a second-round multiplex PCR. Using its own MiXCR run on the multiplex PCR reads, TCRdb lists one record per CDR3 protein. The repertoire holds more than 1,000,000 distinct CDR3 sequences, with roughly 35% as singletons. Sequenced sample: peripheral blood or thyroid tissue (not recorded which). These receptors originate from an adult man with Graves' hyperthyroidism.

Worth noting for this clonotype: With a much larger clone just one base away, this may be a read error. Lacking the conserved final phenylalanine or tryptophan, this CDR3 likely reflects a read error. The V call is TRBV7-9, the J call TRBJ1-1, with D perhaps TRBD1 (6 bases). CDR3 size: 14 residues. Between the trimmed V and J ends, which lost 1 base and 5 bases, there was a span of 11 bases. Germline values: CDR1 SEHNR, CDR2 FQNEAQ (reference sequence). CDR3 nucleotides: TGTGCCAGCAGCTTAGGCGGGGGGCTTACTGAAGCTTTCTCT. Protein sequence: CASSLGGGLTEAFS.

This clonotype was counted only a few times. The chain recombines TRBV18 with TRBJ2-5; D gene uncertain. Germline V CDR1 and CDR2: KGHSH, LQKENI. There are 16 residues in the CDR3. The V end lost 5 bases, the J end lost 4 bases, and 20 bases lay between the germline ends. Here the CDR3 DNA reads TGTGCCAGCTCATCCATTCCAGTCCGGACCCGAGAGACCCAGTACTTC. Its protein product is CASSSIPVRTRETQYF.

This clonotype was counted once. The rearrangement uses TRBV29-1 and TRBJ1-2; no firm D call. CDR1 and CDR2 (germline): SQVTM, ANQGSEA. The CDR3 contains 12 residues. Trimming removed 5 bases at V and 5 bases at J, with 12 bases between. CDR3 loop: CSVRRFSYGYTF. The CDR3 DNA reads TGCAGCGTTCGCCGCTTTTCTTATGGCTACACCTTC. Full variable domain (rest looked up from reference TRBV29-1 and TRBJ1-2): SAVISQKPSRDICQRGTSLTIQCQVDSQVTMMFWYRQQPGQSLTLIATANQGSEATYESGFVIDKFPISRPNLTFSTLTVSNMSPEDSSIYLCSVRRFSYGYTFGSGTRLTVV.

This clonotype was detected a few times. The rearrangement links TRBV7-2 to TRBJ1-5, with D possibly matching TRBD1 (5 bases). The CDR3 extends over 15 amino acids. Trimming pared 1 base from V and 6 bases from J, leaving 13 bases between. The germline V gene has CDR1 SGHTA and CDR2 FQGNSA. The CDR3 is CASSLEDMGVQPQHF. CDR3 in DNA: TGTGCCAGCAGCTTAGAGGATATGGGGGTTCAGCCCCAGCATTTT.